These 30 T cell receptor beta chains originate from one sample sequenced in a study of blood T cell repertoires in COVID-19. Profiled with immunoSEQ multiplex PCR; TCRdb holds only in-frame clones, not every one. The table lists about 130,000 clones, 65% to 90% of them singletons. The sequencing sample was made of PBMCs or T cells enriched from blood (not recorded which). Receptors originate from a woman aged 45-65 years who had recovered from COVID-19.

This chain joins TRBV10-3 and TRBJ1-6, with D unclear. With 3 bases removed from V and 10 bases from J, the gap between germline ends came to 7 bases. The germline CDR1 and CDR2 sequences are ENHRY and SYGVKD. CDR3 length: 12 amino acids. In DNA form, the CDR3 reads TGTGCCATCAGTGATGGGGAGTCACCCCTCCACTTT. Translating gives CAISDGESPLHF.

This chain uses TRBV2 with TRBJ1-2, with D unclear. From germline, CDR1 is SNHLY and CDR2 FYNNEI. The CDR3 extends over 11 amino acids. Trimming left V 4 bases short and J 4 bases short, with 4 bases between. Here the CDR3 reads CASSVSYGYTF. The CDR3 DNA reads as TGTGCCAGCAGTGTGAGCTATGGCTACACCTTC.

This clone was seen once. The chain has TRBV7-9 and TRBJ2-1; TRBD1 agrees at 10 bases. Germline V lookup: CDR1 SEHNR, CDR2 FQNEAQ (reference sequence). The CDR3 runs 13 residues. J lost 7 bases, V lost 3 bases, and 0 bases had no gene match. CDR3: CASSLDRGNEQFF. The CDR3 coding sequence is TGTGCCAGCAGCTTGGACAGGGGGAATGAGCAGTTCTTC.

This CDR3 is CASSPAGRGENIQYF. The DNA for the CDR3 is TGTGCCAGCTCACCAGCAGGGAGGGGAGAAAACATTCAGTACTTC. This chain links TRBV18 with TRBJ2-4; TRBD2 matches 7 bases. The germline CDR1 and CDR2 sequences are KGHSH and LQKENI. The CDR3 loop spans 15 amino acids. The V segment lost 2 bases and the J segment 5 bases; nucleotides outside the gene matches: 6.

The chain joins TRBV4-2 to TRBJ2-7; 7 positions agree with TRBD2. The junction had 3 bases not matched to a gene; V was cut back by 0 bases and J by 1 base. Germline V gives CDR1 LGHNA, CDR2 YNFKEQ. CDR3 length: 15 amino acids. The CDR3 DNA reads as TGTGCCAGCAGCCAAGAACGGCGGGGGTCCTACGAGCAGTACTTC. Protein product: CASSQERRGSYEQYF.

This sequence joins TRBV6-2 or TRBV6-3 and TRBJ1-2; 8 bases map to TRBD1. V lost 5 bases and J lost 1; bases outside the gene matches: 6. Germline CDR1 is MNHEY and CDR2 is SVGEGT. CDR3 size: 15 residues. The CDR3, as DNA: TGTGCCAGCAGTCCCGACAGGGGCGTTAACTATGGCTACACCTTC. Its translation: CASSPDRGVNYGYTF.

This sequence joins TRBV2 and TRBJ1-4; D is perhaps TRBD1 (5 bases). Trimming removed 6 bases from V and 6 bases from J, with 17 bases in between. CDR1 is SNHLY and CDR2 is FYNNEI in the germline V gene. CDR3 length: 15 residues. CDR3 in amino acids: CASSPGDLLYEKLFF. In DNA, the CDR3 is TGTGCCAGCAGCCCGGGGGACCTACTTTATGAAAAACTGTTTTTT. Using reference TRBV2 and TRBJ1-4 for the parts outside the CDR3, the full variable domain is EPEVTQTPSHQVTQMGQEVILRCVPISNHLYFYWYRQILGQKVEFLVSFYNNEISEKSEIFDDQFSVERPDGSNFTLKIRSTKLEDSAMYFCASSPGDLLYEKLFFGSGTQLSVL.

V gene TRBV6-2 or TRBV6-3 combines with J gene TRBJ2-7, with D maybe TRBD1 (6 bases). The CDR3 length is 16 residues. Germline CDR1 reads MNHEY; CDR2 reads SVGEGT. Trimming removed 2 bases from V and 3 bases from J, with 17 bases in between. CDR3 bases: TGTGCCAGCAGTTACATAACCGGGACAATGAACTACGAGCAGTACTTC. Encoded protein: CASSYITGTMNYEQYF.

The genes are TRBV2 and TRBJ1-6; TRBD1 matches 9 bases. V was clipped by 6 bases and J by 2 bases; unmatched bases: 5. CDR1 and CDR2 from the germline V gene are SNHLY and FYNNEI. The CDR3 loop spans 16 amino acids. The CDR3 nucleotides are TGTGCCAGCAGCCGAACAGGGGGCGCCTATAATTCACCCCTCCACTTT. Translating it yields CASSRTGGAYNSPLHF.

The V gene is TRBV6-5, the J gene TRBJ1-2, with 7 bases lining up with TRBD1. CDR1 is MNHEY and CDR2 is SVGAGI in the germline V gene. The CDR3 is 16 residues long. With 0 bases clipped from V and 8 bases from J, the junction kept 12 bases outside the gene matches. The CDR3 loop reads CASSYSDRKHHRGYTF. The CDR3 region has the DNA TGTGCCAGCAGTTACTCGGACAGGAAGCACCATCGCGGCTACACCTTC.

This chain joins TRBV29-1 and TRBJ1-3; D is unresolved. V was cut by 5 bases and J by 4 bases, with 6 bases left in between. Per the germline V gene, CDR1 is SQVTM and CDR2 is ANQGSEA. The CDR3 has 11 residues. The CDR3 DNA reads TGCAGCGTTTTACAGGGAAACACCATATATTTT. Its protein product is CSVLQGNTIYF.

The genes are TRBV18 and TRBJ1-1; TRBD1 aligns across 8 bases. The CDR3 is made up of 14 amino acids. Germline V gives CDR1 KGHSH, CDR2 LQKENI. The ends lost 4 bases at V and 1 base at J; junction bases unmatched: 2. In DNA, the CDR3 is TGTGCCAGCTCACAAGGACAGGGGAACACTGAAGCTTTCTTT. It specifies CASSQGQGNTEAFF. Full variable domain (outside the CDR3, taken from reference TRBV18 and TRBJ1-1): NAGVMQNPRHLVRRRGQEARLRCSPMKGHSHVYWYRQLPEEGLKFMVYLQKENIIDESGMPKERFSAEFPKEGPSILRIQQVVRGDSAAYFCASSQGQGNTEAFFGQGTRLTVV.

The rearrangement joins TRBV7-8 to TRBJ2-7, with a weak D call TRBD1 (5 bases). From germline, CDR1 is SGHVS and CDR2 FQNEAQ. With 1 base removed from V and 3 bases from J, the gap between germline ends came to 13 bases. The CDR3 runs 15 residues. The CDR3 loop is CASSLGSDSVYEQYF. The CDR3 nucleotides read TGTGCCAGCAGCTTAGGTTCCGACAGCGTCTACGAGCAGTACTTC. Variable domain in full (rest from reference TRBV7-8 and TRBJ2-7): GAGVSQSPRYKVAKRGQDVALRCDPISGHVSLFWYQQALGQGPEFLTYFQNEAQLDKSGLPSDRFFAERPEGSVSTLKIQRTQQEDSAVYLCASSLGSDSVYEQYFGPGTRLTVT.

The CDR3 DNA reads TGTGCCAGCAGCAAAGGGGGAGGGGCCAAGGACACCGGGGAGCTGTTTTTT. The encoded protein is CASSKGGGAKDTGELFF. The chain combines TRBV21-1 with TRBJ2-2; the DNA was not used to check the table's D call, TRBD2. TRBV21-1 is listed as a pseudogene. There are 17 residues in the CDR3.

This chain connects TRBV13 to TRBJ2-7; 7 bases are shared with TRBD2. CDR1 PRHDT and CDR2 FYEKMQ come from the germline V gene (reference sequence). V dropped 5 bases and J dropped 3; count of bases not matched to a gene: 7. There are 14 residues in the CDR3. The CDR3 reads CASSKLGTIYEQYF. CDR3 in DNA: TGTGCCAGCAGCAAACTAGGGACTATCTACGAGCAGTACTTC.

This clone showed up just a few times. The V and J genes are TRBV7-9 and TRBJ2-2; TRBD1 agrees at 7 bases. V was pared by 5 bases and J by 3 bases, with 9 bases of the junction left unmatched. This CDR3 has 16 amino acids. Germline values: CDR1 SEHNR, CDR2 FQNEAQ (reference sequence). The CDR3, as DNA: TGTGCCAGCAGCCATATTACAGGGGTCGACACCGGGGAGCTGTTTTTT. Protein sequence: CASSHITGVDTGELFF.

The J gene is TRBJ2-7, the V gene TRBV5-5; D remains unclear. The CDR3 contains 12 residues. V dropped 0 bases and J dropped 6 bases, with 7 bases sitting between them. CDR1 is SGHKS, CDR2 YYEKEE, per germline (reference sequence). For the CDR3, the DNA is TGTGCCAGCAGCTTGGACAGACCCGAGCAGTACTTC. Translated, it gives CASSLDRPEQYF. Filled out from reference TRBV5-5 and TRBJ2-7, the complete variable domain reads DAGVTQSPTHLIKTRGQQVTLRCSPISGHKSVSWYQQVLGQGPQFIFQYYEKEERGRGNFPDRFSARQFPNYSSELNVNALLLGDSALYLCASSLDRPEQYFGPGTRLTVT.

V gene TRBV14 combines with J gene TRBJ2-7, with TRBD1 identical over 8 bases. V gave up 3 bases and J gave up 6 bases; unmatched junction bases: 10. CDR3 length: 15 amino acids. Germline assignment: CDR1 SGHDN and CDR2 FVKESK. CDR3 residues: CASSHLGQGSGEQYF. CDR3 DNA: TGTGCCAGCAGCCACCTCGGACAGGGAAGTGGCGAGCAGTACTTC.

The V gene is TRBV29-1, the J gene TRBJ1-2, with D uncertain. The V gene's germline CDR1 is SQVTM and CDR2 ANQGSEA. The CDR3 extends over 13 amino acids. V was shortened by 0 bases and J by 8 bases, with 13 bases between the two germline ends. CDR3 nucleotide sequence: TGCAGCGTTGAAGATCTTAGTGGGCTCGGCTACACCTTC. This codes for CSVEDLSGLGYTF.

This chain joins TRBV13 and TRBJ2-7, with D perhaps matching TRBD1 (5 bases). Trimming pared 2 bases from V and 0 bases from J, leaving 14 bases between. The CDR3 contains 16 residues. Germline lookup yields CDR1 PRHDT and CDR2 FYEKMQ (reference sequence). The CDR3 loop reads CASSLQGTYGSYEQYF. The DNA for the CDR3 is TGTGCCAGCAGCTTACAGGGAACATACGGCTCCTACGAGCAGTACTTC.

This clone was recorded only once. The chain carries TRBV6-6 and TRBJ1-3; 8 bases line up with TRBD1. V was clipped by 6 bases and J by 4 bases; unmatched bases: 2. CDR1 MNHNY and CDR2 SVGAGI come from the germline V gene (reference sequence). The CDR3 has 13 amino acids. The CDR3 DNA is TGTGCCAGCAGCCAGGGGGCAGGAAACACCATATATTTT. Translated, it gives CASSQGAGNTIYF.

The J gene is TRBJ1-5, the V gene TRBV27; tentatively, D is TRBD1 (5 bases). Germline CDR1 MNHEY, CDR2 SMNVEV (reference sequence). V gave up 4 bases and J gave up 6 bases, with 13 bases separating them. CDR3 size: 14 residues. The CDR3 loop reads CASSSRGGSQPQHF. CDR3 in DNA: TGTGCCAGCAGTTCCCGGGGGGGGTCTCAGCCCCAGCATTTT.

CDR3 sequence reads: CSVDASGRFADTQYF. DNA for the CDR3: TGCAGCGTTGATGCTAGCGGTCGGTTCGCAGATACGCAGTATTTT. This chain links TRBV29-1 with TRBJ2-3, with TRBD2 matching over 7 bases. This CDR3 region has 15 residues. J lost 4 bases, V lost 3 bases, and 10 bases had no gene match. CDR1 and CDR2 (germline): SQVTM, ANQGSEA.

This chain joins TRBV12-3 or TRBV12-4 and TRBJ1-1; 8 nucleotides match TRBD1. There are 13 residues in the CDR3. The junction had 0 bases not matched to a gene; V was cut back by 1 base and J by 5 bases. CDR3: CASSLGTGTEAFF. CDR3 DNA sequence: TGTGCCAGCAGTTTAGGGACAGGGACTGAAGCTTTCTTT.

V and J are TRBV15 and TRBJ2-2, with a possible D match to TRBD1 (5 bases). This CDR3 contains 15 residues. CDR1 and CDR2 from the germline V gene are LNHNV and YYDKDF (reference sequence). The V end lost 2 bases, the J end lost 6 bases, and 13 bases lay between the germline ends. In DNA, the CDR3 is TGTGCCACCAGCAGACCCAGGGCAGGACCCGGGGAGCTGTTTTTT. The encoded protein is CATSRPRAGPGELFF.

The rearrangement uses TRBV9 and TRBJ1-2, with 10 bases matching TRBD1. The CDR3 spans 16 residues. Germline loops: CDR1 SGDLS, CDR2 YYNGEE. J lost 4 bases, V lost 4 bases, and 10 bases had no gene match. CDR3 sequence reads: CASSPGDRGDSYGYTF. For the CDR3, the DNA is TGTGCCAGCAGCCCAGGGGACAGGGGAGATTCCTATGGCTACACCTTC.

The chain is built from TRBV19 and TRBJ1-2, with D maybe TRBD1 (6 bases). Germline CDR1 reads LNHDA; CDR2 reads SQIVND (reference sequence). V gave up 5 bases and J gave up 8 bases, with 15 bases separating them. The CDR3 length is 13 residues. The CDR3: CASSLTGSKGYTF. CDR3 nucleotide sequence: TGTGCCAGTAGTCTGACAGGTTCAAAAGGCTACACCTTC.

In its sample, this clone ranks as medium-sized. The J gene is TRBJ2-7, the V gene TRBV11-3; D is possibly TRBD1 (6 bases). V was clipped by 2 bases and J by 6 bases, with 14 bases between them. Germline lookup yields CDR1 SGHNT and CDR2 YENEEA. The CDR3 is 14 amino acids. CDR3 residues: CASSLWGRQVEQYF. For the CDR3, the DNA is TGTGCCAGCAGCTTATGGGGTAGACAGGTCGAGCAGTACTTC.

This clone was observed a few times. The rearrangement joins TRBV21-1 to TRBJ1-4; whether TRBD1, the table's D call, matches the DNA was not checked. TRBV21-1 is assigned pseudogene status. CDR3 size: 13 residues. As DNA, the CDR3 is TGTGCCAGCAGCGTAGGGGTGGGTGAAAAACTGTTTTTT. Its protein is CASSVGVGEKLFF.

The V and J genes are TRBV29-1 and TRBJ1-1, with a possible D match to TRBD1 (6 bases). The germline V gene encodes CDR1 SQVTM and CDR2 ANQGSEA. The V end lost 4 bases, the J end lost 8 bases, and 14 bases lay between the germline ends. The CDR3 length is 12 residues. The CDR3 loop reads CSVGIGQSEAFF. CDR3 bases: TGCAGCGTTGGGATTGGACAGTCAGAAGCTTTCTTT.